The 27 T cell receptor beta chains below were found in one sample sequenced in a study of shared clonotypes between healthy human individuals (TCRdb year 2020). Libraries came from the immunoSEQ multiplex PCR assay. Here the immuneACCESS table is served through TCRdb, limited to in-frame sequences with V and J called. Missing clones are a known gap in these copies; in checked studies unresolved V genes cover under half, and the rest lacks a known reason. The sample table holds more than 2 million clones, of which around 93% were seen once. Around 1.7% of the sample comes from the top ten. For the CD8 naive samples, CD45RO-negative cells were positively selected for CCR7, yielding a CD45RA+CCR7+ population from which TemRA cells were excluded. The specimen sequenced was naive CD8+ T cells from PBMCs. What this sample's cell subset or site label stands for: CD45RA+CCR7+. Receptors were obtained from a man aged 18-30 years in good health. Some clones in this sample may be carry-over from other donors' samples.

Comments on this clone: This same CDR3 is encoded by further DNA sequences in the sample. The V and J genes are TRBV7-9 and TRBJ2-3; no definite D call. Germline V CDR1 and CDR2: SEHNR, FQNEAQ (reference sequence). The CDR3 runs to 12 residues. With 1 base removed from V and 6 bases from J, the gap between germline ends came to 5 bases. The CDR3 DNA is TGTGCCAGCAGCTTAGAGAAGGATACGCAGTATTTT. Translated: CASSLEKDTQYF.

This clone was detected once. This chain links TRBV28 with TRBJ2-7, with D perhaps TRBD1 (5 bases). The CDR3 runs to 14 residues. The V gene lost 0 bases and the J gene lost 3 bases, with 9 bases spanning the gap. The V gene's germline CDR1 is MDHEN and CDR2 SYDVKM. This chain's CDR3 is CASSLWGLHYEQYF. CDR3 coding DNA: TGTGCCAGCAGTTTATGGGGGCTTCACTACGAGCAGTACTTC.

In nucleotides, the CDR3 is TGTGCCAGCAGCACCGGGGCCACTGAAGCTTTCTTT. It specifies CASSTGATEAFF. The rearrangement joins TRBV13 to TRBJ1-1; D is perhaps TRBD1 (5 bases). Germline V gives CDR1 PRHDT, CDR2 FYEKMQ (reference sequence). The ends were cut back, 5 bases at V and 4 bases at J, with 8 bases in the middle. The CDR3 is made up of 12 amino acids.

J is TRBJ1-3 and V is TRBV29-1; 12 bases line up with TRBD1. V lost 2 bases to trimming and J lost 4 bases; unmatched junction nucleotides: 12. Germline V gene lookup returns CDR1 SQVTM and CDR2 ANQGSEA. The CDR3 has 18 residues. CDR3 DNA: TGCAGCGTTGAACCTTCCCGGGACAGGGGGCGTAGAGGAAACACCATATATTTT. It is translated as CSVEPSRDRGRRGNTIYF.

J is TRBJ1-2 and V is TRBV4-1, with D possibly being TRBD1 (6 bases). The CDR3 runs 15 residues. CDR1 is MGHRA and CDR2 is YSYEKL in the germline V gene. The V and J ends lost 0 bases and 8 bases respectively, with 16 bases between them. As DNA, the CDR3 is TGCGCCAGCAGCCAAGACTCCGGGCAGGGGCTCGGCTACACCTTC. It translates to CASSQDSGQGLGYTF.

Comment on this clone: Other DNA sequences in this specimen translate into the identical CDR3. The gene calls are TRBV19 and TRBJ2-6, with D unresolved. Germline CDR1 reads LNHDA; CDR2 reads SQIVND (reference sequence). The CDR3 extends over 14 amino acids. Trimming removed 3 bases at V and 0 bases at J, with 3 bases between. DNA for the CDR3: TGTGCCAGTAGTATCAGCTCTGGGGCCAACGTCCTGACTTTC. It yields the protein CASSISSGANVLTF. Together with reference TRBV19 and TRBJ2-6, the CDR3 gives the full variable domain: DGGITQSPKYLFRKEGQNVTLSCEQNLNHDAMYWYRQDPGQGLRLIYYSQIVNDFQKGDIAEGYSVSREKKESFPLTVTSAQKNPTAFYLCASSISSGANVLTFGAGSRLTVL.

This chain uses TRBV29-1 with TRBJ1-2; 7 nucleotides line up with TRBD1. V was pared by 7 bases and J by 3 bases, with 8 bases of the junction left unmatched. The CDR3 loop spans 13 amino acids. The germline CDR1 and CDR2 sequences are SQVTM and ANQGSEA. CDR3 sequence (DNA): TGCAGCGCCCGGACAGGCGACCACTATGGCTACACCTTC. Translated, it gives CSARTGDHYGYTF.

The V call is TRBV7-2, the J call TRBJ2-3; TRBD2 agrees at 9 bases. V was pared by 6 bases and J by 1 base, with 5 bases of the junction left unmatched. The V gene's germline CDR1 is SGHTA and CDR2 FQGNSA. The CDR3 covers 15 residues. The CDR3 reads CASSWTSDRTDTQYF. The DNA for the CDR3 is TGTGCCAGCAGTTGGACTAGCGATCGCACAGATACGCAGTATTTT.

The rearrangement uses TRBV7-9 and TRBJ2-7, with no clear D. The V gene's germline CDR1 is SEHNR and CDR2 FQNEAQ (reference sequence). This CDR3 region has 13 residues. V gave up 5 bases and J gave up 6 bases, with 14 bases separating them. CDR3 in DNA: TGTGCCAGCAGCCCCCCCCTTTTCGCCGAGCAGTACTTC. Translation: CASSPPLFAEQYF.

The chain joins TRBV10-3 to TRBJ2-5; 8 bases are shared with TRBD2. V shed 6 bases and J 11 bases; nucleotides not matched to a gene: 20. Germline CDR1 reads ENHRY; CDR2 reads SYGVKD. The CDR3 has 16 residues. The CDR3 region has the DNA TGTGCCATCAGAAGAACAGGGCGAGCGGGAGTGGGAGAGCAGTACTTC. It specifies CAIRRTGRAGVGEQYF.

V is TRBV7-3 and J is TRBJ2-2; D assignment may be TRBD1 or TRBD2 (7 bases each). The CDR3 runs 18 residues. CDR1 is SGHTA and CDR2 is FQGTGA in the germline V gene. V lost 7 bases and J 5 bases, leaving 26 bases between the germline ends. CDR3 in amino acids: CASKTGRASTLPTGELFF. Here the CDR3 DNA reads TGTGCCAGCAAGACAGGGAGGGCCTCAACTCTACCAACCGGGGAGCTGTTTTTT.

This chain joins TRBV19 and TRBJ1-5, with D possibly being TRBD1 (5 bases). Per the germline V gene, CDR1 is LNHDA and CDR2 is SQIVND (reference sequence). Between the trimmed V and J ends, which lost 3 bases and 5 bases, there was a span of 17 bases. The CDR3 is 16 residues long. This CDR3 is CASSIGTAITDQPQHF. The DNA for the CDR3 is TGTGCCAGTAGTATCGGGACGGCCATCACGGATCAGCCCCAGCATTTT.

The chain couples TRBV27 to TRBJ2-7; 9 bases line up with TRBD2. V was clipped by 6 bases and J by 2 bases; unmatched bases: 8. The CDR3 totals 15 residues. CDR1 and CDR2 (germline): MNHEY, SMNVEV (reference sequence). CDR3 loop: CASRPGLADAYEQYF. CDR3 bases: TGTGCCAGCAGGCCGGGACTAGCCGACGCCTACGAGCAGTACTTC.

V is TRBV7-9 and J is TRBJ2-2; 10 nucleotides align to TRBD2. The ends lost 5 bases at V and 4 bases at J; junction bases unmatched: 13. There are 18 residues in the CDR3. The germline V gene has CDR1 SEHNR and CDR2 FQNEAQ (reference sequence). CDR3 loop: CASSLPLAGAEGTGELFF. For the CDR3, the DNA is TGTGCCAGCAGCCTACCGCTAGCGGGAGCTGAGGGCACCGGGGAGCTGTTTTTT.

In this sample, this clone turned up a few times. The CDR3 protein is CASSPHLREMNTEAFF. CDR3 bases: TGTGCCAGCAGCCCCCATCTACGGGAAATGAACACTGAAGCTTTCTTT. The rearrangement joins TRBV7-9 to TRBJ1-1, with D unclear. Germline CDR1 is SEHNR and CDR2 is FQNEAQ (reference sequence). The V gene lost 5 bases and the J gene lost 0 bases, with 16 bases spanning the gap. The CDR3 runs to 16 residues.

The genes are TRBV9 and TRBJ2-1; TRBD2 agrees at 9 bases. V was pared by 2 bases and J by 8 bases, with 8 bases of the junction left unmatched. The length of the CDR3 is 15 residues. CDR1 and CDR2 (germline): SGDLS, YYNGEE. CDR3 in DNA: TGTGCCAGCAGCGTGGCGGGAGGGCCCGACTATGAGCAGTTCTTC. Its translation: CASSVAGGPDYEQFF. Full variable domain (remainder filled in from reference TRBV9 and TRBJ2-1): DSGVTQTPKHLITATGQRVTLRCSPRSGDLSVYWYQQSLDQGLQFLIQYYNGEERAKGNILERFSAQQFPDLHSELNLSSLELGDSALYFCASSVAGGPDYEQFFGPGTRLTVL.

The chain has TRBV7-9 and TRBJ2-3; the match to TRBD1 covers 7 bases. Germline assignment: CDR1 SEHNR and CDR2 FQNEAQ (reference sequence). V lost 1 base, J lost 3 bases, and 7 bases stayed unmatched. The CDR3 length is 16 residues. The CDR3: CASSLEVVQGTDTQYF. CDR3 DNA: TGTGCCAGCAGCTTAGAGGTGGTACAGGGGACAGATACGCAGTATTTT.

V and J are TRBV4-1 and TRBJ2-7; D perhaps matches TRBD2 (6 bases). From germline, CDR1 is MGHRA and CDR2 YSYEKL. The CDR3 is 15 residues long. Trimming removed 2 bases from V and 1 base from J, with 12 bases in between. DNA of the CDR3: TGCGCCAGCAGCCAACTGGGACTGACTTCCTACGAGCAGTACTTC. Translated, it gives CASSQLGLTSYEQYF.

J is TRBJ2-5 and V is TRBV18; D remains ambiguous. Germline V gene lookup returns CDR1 KGHSH and CDR2 LQKENI. The CDR3 sequence is 14 residues long. V was clipped by 4 bases and J by 5 bases, with 14 bases between them. This CDR3 is CASSREGDLETQYF. DNA of the CDR3: TGTGCCAGCTCACGCGAAGGAGACTTGGAGACCCAGTACTTC.

The gene calls are TRBV7-9 and TRBJ2-7; tentative D call: TRBD2 (6 bases). Looked up from germline, CDR1 is SEHNR and CDR2 is FQNEAQ (reference sequence). The CDR3 covers 9 residues. The CDR3 nucleotides are TGTGCTTGGGGGGATCTCGTGTACTTC. Its translation is CAWGDLVYF.

This rearrangement joins TRBV5-1 to TRBJ2-7, with D tentatively TRBD1 or TRBD2 (5 bases each). Germline values: CDR1 SGHRS, CDR2 YFSETQ. Trimming took off 3 bases at V and 3 bases at J, with 13 bases between the two ends. CDR3 length equals 14 residues. In nucleotides, the CDR3 is TGCGCCAGCAGCTCCGGGACGATAGACTACGAGCAGTACTTC. Its translation: CASSSGTIDYEQYF.

The chain is built from TRBV19 and TRBJ1-5; D remains unclear. The CDR3 covers 15 residues. Germline lookup yields CDR1 LNHDA and CDR2 SQIVND (reference sequence). V lost 2 bases, J lost 5 bases, and 13 bases lay in between. The CDR3 loop reads CASSILSSHDQPQHF. The CDR3, as DNA: TGTGCCAGTAGTATACTTAGCAGTCACGATCAGCCCCAGCATTTT.

The J gene is TRBJ1-2, the V gene TRBV7-2; 7 bases are a match to TRBD1. Germline CDR1 reads SGHTA; CDR2 reads FQGNSA. The CDR3 totals 14 residues. Trimming cost V 5 bases and J 6 bases; bases outside gene matches: 9. CDR3 sequence reads: CASSRAGTAHGYTF. Written as DNA, the CDR3 is TGTGCCAGCAGCCGCGCCGGGACAGCCCATGGCTACACCTTC.

V usage is TRBV7-8 and J usage is TRBJ1-1; no clear D gene. This CDR3 contains 14 residues. Germline CDR1 and CDR2: SGHVS and FQNEAQ. Trimming took 5 bases from V and 5 from J, leaving 15 bases between them. CDR3 nucleotides: TGTGCCAGCAGCCCCCGGCCCCCCGGGACTGAAGCTTTCTTT. Translating gives CASSPRPPGTEAFF.

A note on this clone: The germline gene is not matched at one end of the junction; a read error may be the cause. The genes are TRBV19 and TRBJ2-1; D possibly uses TRBD1 or TRBD2 (5 bases each). CDR3 size: 13 residues. Germline CDR1 LNHDA, CDR2 SQIVND (reference sequence). The CDR3, as DNA: TGTGCCAGTAGTAGAGAGGCCGGGACCGCGGGTCTCTTC. Amino acid sequence: CASSREAGTAGLF.

The gene calls are TRBV29-1 and TRBJ1-4; tentative D call: TRBD1 (5 bases). With 4 bases removed from V and 8 bases from J, the gap between germline ends came to 11 bases. The germline V gene has CDR1 SQVTM and CDR2 ANQGSEA. The CDR3 consists of 12 residues. CDR3 loop: CSVVGRDEKLFF. CDR3 bases: TGCAGCGTTGTCGGGAGGGACGAAAAACTGTTTTTT.

V gene TRBV4-3 combines with J gene TRBJ2-1; 8 bases agree with TRBD2. Per germline, CDR1 LGHNA and CDR2 YSLEER. The CDR3 is 17 residues long. The ends lost 3 bases at V and 10 bases at J; junction bases unmatched: 17. The CDR3 nucleotides read TGCGCCAGCAGCCAGGGCCCGGGACTAGGAGGGACTGGAGAGCAGTTCTTC. Translated: CASSQGPGLGGTGEQFF.